The following is a T cell receptor beta chain sequence with its context. The target antigen is unknown. Germline is not matched at one junction end, which may reflect a read error. The sample belongs to a study of blood T cells in healthy people across ages. Whole-study findings and limits: Compared with aged donors, long-lived donors showed fewer expanded clones, suggesting selection. As age increased, TCR beta diversity per million T cells fell in a roughly linear fashion.

Combining a sample-barcoded 5' primer with a J-beta primer mix, a second PCR ran for 7 to 11 cycles. One entry per CDR3 protein results from TCRdb running MiXCR on the 5' RACE reads. The table includes about 840,000 distinct CDR3 sequences, about 27% detected once. The authors isolated at least 6.5 million PBMCs per sample. The data also belong to a second study, concerning T cells of mothers and their children.

Sample: blood. The receptor was derived from a woman between 35 and 50 years old in good health.

The CDR3 region is CASVEGLTGTQYF. In DNA, the CDR3 is TGTGCCAGCGTGGAGGGCCTGACAGGTACGCAGTATTTT. This sequence joins TRBV27 and TRBJ2-3; either TRBD1 or TRBD2 may supply D (6 bases each). Germline CDR1 MNHEY, CDR2 SMNVEV (reference sequence). The CDR3 extends over 13 amino acids.